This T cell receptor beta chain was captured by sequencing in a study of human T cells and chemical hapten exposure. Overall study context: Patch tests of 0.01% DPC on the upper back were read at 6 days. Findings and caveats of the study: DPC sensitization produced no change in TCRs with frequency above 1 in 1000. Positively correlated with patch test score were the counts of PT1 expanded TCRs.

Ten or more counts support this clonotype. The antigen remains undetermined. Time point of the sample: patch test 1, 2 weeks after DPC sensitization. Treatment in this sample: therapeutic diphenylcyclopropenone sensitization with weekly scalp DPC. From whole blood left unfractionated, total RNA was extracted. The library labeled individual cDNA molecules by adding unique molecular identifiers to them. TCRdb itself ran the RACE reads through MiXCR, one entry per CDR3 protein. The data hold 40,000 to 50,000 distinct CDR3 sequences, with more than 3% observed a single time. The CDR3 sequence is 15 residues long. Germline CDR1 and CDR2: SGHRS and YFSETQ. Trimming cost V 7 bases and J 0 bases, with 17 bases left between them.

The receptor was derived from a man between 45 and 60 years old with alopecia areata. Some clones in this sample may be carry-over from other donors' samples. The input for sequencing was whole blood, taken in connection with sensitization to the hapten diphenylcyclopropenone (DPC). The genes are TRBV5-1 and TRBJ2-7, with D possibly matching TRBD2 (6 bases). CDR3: CASRLAGLSSYEQYF. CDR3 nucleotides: TGCGCCAGCCGACTTGCGGGGCTGAGCTCCTACGAGCAGTACTTC.